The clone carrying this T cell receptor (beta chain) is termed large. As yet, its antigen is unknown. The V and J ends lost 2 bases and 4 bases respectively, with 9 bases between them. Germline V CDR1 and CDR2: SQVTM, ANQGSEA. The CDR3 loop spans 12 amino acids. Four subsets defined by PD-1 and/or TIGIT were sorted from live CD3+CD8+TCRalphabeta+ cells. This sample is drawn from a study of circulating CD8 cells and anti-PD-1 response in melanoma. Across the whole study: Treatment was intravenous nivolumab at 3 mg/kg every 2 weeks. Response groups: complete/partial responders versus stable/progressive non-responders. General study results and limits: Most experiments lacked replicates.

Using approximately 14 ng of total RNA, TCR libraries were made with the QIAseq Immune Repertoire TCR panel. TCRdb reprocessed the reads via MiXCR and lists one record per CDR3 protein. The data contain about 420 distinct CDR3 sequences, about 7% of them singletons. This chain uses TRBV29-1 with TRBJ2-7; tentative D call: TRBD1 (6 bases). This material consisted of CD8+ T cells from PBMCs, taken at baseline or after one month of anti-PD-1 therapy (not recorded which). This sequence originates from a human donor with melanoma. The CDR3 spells CSVETGSYEQYF. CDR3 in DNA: TGCAGCGTTGAAACAGGGTCATACGAGCAGTACTTC.